Given below is one T cell receptor beta chain in context. The data derive from a study of blood T cell repertoires in COVID-19. In the authors' methods: Researchers report that nucleated cell counts were estimated from reference gene primer amplification. Using immunoSEQ multiplex PCR, the repertoire was profiled, and TCRdb retains in-frame clones only, with some absent. For V, J and clone size, that table is used; D and trimming come from the DNA. Counted here are about 26,000 clones, nearly 90% occurring once; the ten biggest clones make up approximately 10%. V lost 3 bases and J 6 bases, leaving 11 bases between the germline ends. The length of the CDR3 is 13 residues. The germline gives CDR1 SGHTA, CDR2 FQGNSA.

Sample: peripheral blood. V usage is TRBV7-2 and J usage is TRBJ1-1, with D hard to call. The clonotype originates from a man aged 70 or older with acute or convalescent COVID-19. The CDR3 DNA reads TGTGCCAGCAGCTTGGGGAGAAGTCCTGAAGCTTTCTTT. It yields the protein CASSLGRSPEAFF.